This entry is about one T cell receptor beta chain. This sample was taken from a study of T cell responses to AZD1222 COVID-19 vaccine. Produced via immunoSEQ multiplex PCR; TCRdb's table is partial and in-frame only. The sample includes approximately 110,000 clones, around 84% of them seen just once. The CDR3 consists of 13 residues. CDR1 is MDHEN, CDR2 SYDVKM, per germline. V was clipped by 5 bases and J by 4 bases, with 9 bases between them. The sequenced sample was peripheral blood, obtained on day 0 of AZD1222 vaccination. This clonotype was sampled from an adult in good health. The chain is built from TRBV28 and TRBJ1-5; D is ambiguous. The CDR3 DNA reads as TGTGCCAGCAGTCGACAACAGAATCAGCCCCAGCATTTT. Protein product: CASSRQQNQPQHF.